This is a list of T cell receptor beta chains from one sample in a study of blood T cell repertoires in COVID-19. Produced via immunoSEQ multiplex PCR; TCRdb's table is partial and in-frame only. The sample has some 190,000 clones; approximately 80% are singletons. Sequenced input: PBMCs or T cells enriched from blood (not recorded which). Source of these receptors: a man aged 55 to 69 who had been exposed to COVID-19. Both conserved end residues are part of each CDR3. Fields, in order: V gene, CDR3 length, J gene, CDR3 protein.

>TRBV6-5|12|TRBJ1-3
CASSSTGDTIYF
>TRBV30|14|TRBJ2-3
CAWSTGLGTDTQYF
>TRBV7-3|14|TRBJ1-2
CASSQGQGTYGYTF
>TRBV7-2|13|TRBJ2-1
CASSSSGTIVQFF
>TRBV9|14|TRBJ2-1
CASSVGFTGNEQFF
>TRBV9|17|TRBJ2-3
CASSVEGAGGPQGTQYF
>TRBV18|15|TRBJ1-2
CASSPGDRENYGYTF
>TRBV4-1|15|TRBJ2-5
CASSQDGQGGETQYF
>TRBV10-1|18|TRBJ2-7
CASSEFGLAGGKVYEQYF
>TRBV19|16|TRBJ1-3
CASSISSGNSGNTIYF
>TRBV5-1|15|TRBJ1-2
CASSLSGKANYGYTF
>TRBV9|13|TRBJ1-4
CASSEMGHEKLFF
>TRBV10-3|18|TRBJ1-1
CAISELRGPGRGGTEAFF